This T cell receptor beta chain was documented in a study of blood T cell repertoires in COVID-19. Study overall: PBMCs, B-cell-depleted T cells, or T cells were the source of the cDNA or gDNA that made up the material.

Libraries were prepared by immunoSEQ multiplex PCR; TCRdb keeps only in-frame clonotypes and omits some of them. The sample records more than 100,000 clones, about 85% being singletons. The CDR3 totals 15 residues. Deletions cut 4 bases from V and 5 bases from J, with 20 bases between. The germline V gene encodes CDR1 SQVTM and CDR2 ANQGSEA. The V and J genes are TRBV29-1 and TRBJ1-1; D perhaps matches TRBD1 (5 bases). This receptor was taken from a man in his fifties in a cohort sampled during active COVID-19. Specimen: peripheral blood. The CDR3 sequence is CSVGGEGNSLTEAFF. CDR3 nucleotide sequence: TGCAGCGTTGGAGGGGAGGGAAATTCGTTGACTGAAGCTTTCTTT. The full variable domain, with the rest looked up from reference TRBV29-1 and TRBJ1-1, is SAVISQKPSRDICQRGTSLTIQCQVDSQVTMMFWYRQQPGQSLTLIATANQGSEATYESGFVIDKFPISRPNLTFSTLTVSNMSPEDSSIYLCSVGGEGNSLTEAFFGQGTRLTVV.